The 2 T cell receptor beta chains in this list originate from one sample, sequenced in a study of blood T cell repertoires in COVID-19. Profiling relied on immunoSEQ multiplex PCR, and the TCRdb table lists in-frame clones only, not all of them. In the table there are 85,000 to 120,000 clones, 70% to 80% of which are singletons. The specimen sequenced was peripheral blood. Receptor source: a man older than 75 with COVID-19, enrolled during active disease.

The chain carries TRBV28 and TRBJ1-4, with TRBD1 matching over 7 bases. V gave up 6 bases and J gave up 5 bases; unmatched junction bases: 6. The CDR3 contains 14 residues. Germline V gene lookup returns CDR1 MDHEN and CDR2 SYDVKM. The CDR3 region has the DNA TGTGCCAGCAGCGGGGACAGAAGAAATGAAAAACTGTTTTTT. Its translation: CASSGDRRNEKLFF.

The chain combines TRBV3-1 (or the pseudogene TRBV3-2) with TRBJ1-2; D perhaps matches TRBD1 (6 bases). CDR1 is LGHDT, CDR2 YNNKEL, per germline (reference sequence). Trimming removed 2 bases at V and 6 bases at J, with 10 bases between. The CDR3 covers 13 residues. CDR3 sequence (DNA): TGTGCCAGCAGCCAACGGGGGGGCCATGGCTACACCTTC. Translation gives CASSQRGGHGYTF.